Detailed here is one TCR beta chain. This sample was taken from a study of CD8 T cells in Susac syndrome. An amount of RNA that ranged from roughly 0.45 to 1 ug was reverse transcribed with random hexamers. Via MiXCR, TCRdb re-called the immunoSEQ multiplex PCR reads, giving one row per CDR3 protein. The data contain approximately 150,000 distinct CDR3 sequences, 90% to 97% of them singletons. The source of this sequence is a human donor with Susac syndrome. Input material: CD4+ T cells from PBMCs.

The chain's CDR3 is CASSQDRGGRGGQFF. CDR3 DNA sequence: TGTGCCAGCAGCCAAGATCGAGGCGGGAGGGGGGGGCAGTTCTTC. The V gene is TRBV14, the J gene TRBJ2-1; 9 positions match TRBD2. After removal of 0 bases from V and 12 bases from J, the junction contained 9 bases not matched to a gene. The CDR3 sequence is 15 residues long. Per the germline V gene, CDR1 is SGHDN and CDR2 is FVKESK.